Listed below are T cell receptor beta chains from one sample, sequenced in a study of blood T cell repertoires in COVID-19. Sequencing was performed with immunoSEQ multiplex PCR; in TCRdb, only in-frame clones are kept and a portion is missing. This table has around 300,000 clones, about nine tenths appearing once. Input material: PBMCs or T cells enriched from blood (not recorded which). The receptors come from a woman under 30 who had recovered from COVID-19. Each CDR3 is given with its conserved first and last residue. The D gene is left open where the match is weak. Clone sizes are given selectively: once, few, many, or a class where the clone is expanded.

D,size,V,J,CDR3,DNA
TRBD1,NA,TRBV19,TRBJ1-5,CASSIGTGSLQHF,TGTGCCAGTAGTATTGGGACAGGCTCTCTCCAGCATTTT
TRBD2,NA,TRBV9,TRBJ2-3,CASSVGGGRGTDTQYF,TGTGCCAGCAGCGTAGGTGGCGGGAGGGGCACAGATACGCAGTATTTT
NA,NA,TRBV10-1,TRBJ1-1,CASSEGHSEAFF,TGCGCCAGCAGTGAGGGACACTCTGAAGCTTTCTTT
NA,NA,TRBV28,TRBJ1-3,CASSSYRALSGNTIYF,TGTGCCAGCAGTTCGTACAGGGCTCTCTCTGGAAACACCATATATTTT
NA,NA,TRBV5-4,TRBJ1-2,CASSFNFGGGPQEGYTF,TGTGCCAGCAGCTTCAACTTCGGCGGAGGGCCCCAAGAAGGCTACACCTTC
NA,NA,TRBV4-1,TRBJ1-2,CASSQVGTGQANYGYTF,TGCGCCAGCAGCCAAGTCGGAACAGGGCAGGCGAACTATGGCTACACCTTC
TRBD1,once,TRBV30,TRBJ2-2,CAWKGAPSTGELFF,TGTGCCTGGAAGGGGGCGCCGAGCACCGGGGAGCTGTTTTTT
NA,few,TRBV15,TRBJ2-5,CATSSAVEGETQYF,TGTGCCACCAGCAGTGCCGTTGAGGGAGAGACCCAGTACTTC
NA,NA,TRBV7-8,TRBJ1-1,CASSLLSLMNTEAFF,TGTGCCAGCAGCTTATTGAGTCTTATGAACACTGAAGCTTTCTTT
NA,NA,TRBV7-9,TRBJ1-4,CASSSLPWTANEKLFF,TGTGCCAGCAGCTCGCTTCCCTGGACAGCTAATGAAAAACTGTTTTTT
NA,once,TRBV3-1/TRBV3-2,TRBJ2-1,CASSYGHSSYNEQFF,TGTGCCAGCAGCTACGGACATAGCTCCTACAATGAGCAGTTCTTC
TRBD2,NA,TRBV25-1,TRBJ2-1,CASSGGTGKLAGGNEQFF,TGTGCCAGCAGTGGTGGGACAGGGAAACTAGCGGGGGGCAATGAGCAGTTCTTC
NA,few,TRBV7-8,TRBJ2-7,CASSGQVPYEQYF,TGTGCCAGCAGCGGTCAGGTACCCTACGAGCAGTACTTC
NA,NA,TRBV9,TRBJ1-3,CASSVEGVRRNTIYF,TGTGCCAGCAGCGTAGAAGGGGTTCGCAGAAACACCATATATTTT
TRBD2,NA,TRBV5-1,TRBJ2-7,CASSSVIAGVFYEQYF,TGCGCCAGCAGCTCCGTCATAGCGGGGGTTTTCTACGAGCAGTACTTC
TRBD2,NA,TRBV5-6,TRBJ2-5,CASSRPMHLAAGETQYF,TGTGCCAGCAGTCGCCCCATGCATCTAGCGGCCGGGGAGACCCAGTACTTC